A selection of T cell receptor beta chains follows, all from one sample in a study of blood T cell repertoires in COVID-19. Method: immunoSEQ multiplex PCR; TCRdb's copy keeps in-frame clones and lacks some. Here the sample spans under 300,000 clones, roughly 82% being singletons. The sequenced sample was peripheral blood. The receptors originated from a woman of 80 years or more with active or convalescent COVID-19. The CDR3 runs from the conserved cysteine through the conserved F or W. The order of the fields is V gene, J gene, CDR3 protein.

TRBV7-9	TRBJ1-4	CASSLAGAVANEKLFF
TRBV2	TRBJ2-3	CASSTSGRTDTQYF
TRBV6-5	TRBJ2-7	CASSYSSRGSEQYF
TRBV2	TRBJ1-1	CASSEGWPMNTEAFF
TRBV19	TRBJ2-2	CASSMLGAPNTGELFF
TRBV6-5	TRBJ2-3	CASSRPQGTDTQYF
TRBV11-2	TRBJ2-7	CASSLVSAGPYEQYF
TRBV28	TRBJ2-7	CASSLIGQRDYEQYF
TRBV5-1	TRBJ1-2	CASSLTREYNYGYTF
TRBV6-5	TRBJ1-1	CASSYGTGTGLGAFF
TRBV28	TRBJ2-1	CASSPAGAAYNEQFF
TRBV18	TRBJ1-5	CASSPRQGQVQPQHF
TRBV5-1	TRBJ1-6	CASRGTTGVFNSPLHF
TRBV28	TRBJ2-1	CASSLVPQMANEQFF
TRBV14	TRBJ1-6	CASNNGGGSNSPLHF
TRBV9	TRBJ2-5	CASSVGQGRETQYF
TRBV4-1	TRBJ1-2	CASSQDADYYGYTF
TRBV7-6	TRBJ2-2	CASSRGLAGGPSGELFF